This TCR beta chain was profiled in a study of T-cell memory formation after mild COVID-19. Study outcomes and limitations: Later expanders leaned CD4+, whereas clones that contracted between day 15 and 85 were balanced CD4/CD8. Still unconfirmed is whether the second-wave clones peaking on day 37 recognized SARS-CoV-2.

V was trimmed by 3 bases and J by 3 bases, leaving 15 bases between them. The V gene's germline CDR1 is SEHNR and CDR2 FQNEAQ (reference sequence). The length of the CDR3 is 16 residues. Each CDR3 protein gets one entry after TCRdb re-called the 5' RACE reads with MiXCR. The table shows around 340,000 distinct CDR3 sequences, with 13% to 15% occurring only once. The table lists this clonotype with a few counts. Its antigen is unidentified. Sequenced input: PBMCs or a T cell subset sorted from them (not recorded which). This receptor was identified in a man in his late teens or twenties who had mild COVID-19 (a few samples of this study predate the infection). Cell type and time point are not known. This chain uses TRBV7-9 with TRBJ2-4, with D tentatively TRBD1 (6 bases). The CDR3 loop reads CASSFAGATNKNIQYF. The CDR3 DNA follows: TGTGCCAGCAGCTTTGCAGGGGCTACGAACAAAAACATTCAGTACTTC. The variable domain in full, completed from reference TRBV7-9 and TRBJ2-4, reads DTGVSQNPRHKITKRGQNVTFRCDPISEHNRLYWYRQTLGQGPEFLTYFQNEAQLEKSRLLSDRFSAERPKGSFSTLEIQRTEQGDSAMYLCASSFAGATNKNIQYFGAGTRLSVL.